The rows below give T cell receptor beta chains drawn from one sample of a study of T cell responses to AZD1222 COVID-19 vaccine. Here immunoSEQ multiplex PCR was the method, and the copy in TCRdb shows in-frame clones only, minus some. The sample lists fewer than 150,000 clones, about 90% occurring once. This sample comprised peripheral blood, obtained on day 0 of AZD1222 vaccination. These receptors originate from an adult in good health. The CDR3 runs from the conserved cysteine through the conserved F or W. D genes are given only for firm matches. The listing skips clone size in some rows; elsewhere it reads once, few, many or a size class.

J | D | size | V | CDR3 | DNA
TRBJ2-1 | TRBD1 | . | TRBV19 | CASSPGTGRVNEQFF | TGTGCCAGTAGTCCTGGGACAGGGAGGGTCAATGAGCAGTTCTTC
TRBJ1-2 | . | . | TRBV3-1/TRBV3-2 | CASSRGGLGYGYTF | TGTGCCAGCAGCCGGGGGGGGCTTGGCTATGGCTACACCTTC
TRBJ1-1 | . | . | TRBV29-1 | CSVGNGNTEAFF | TGCAGCGTTGGGAACGGGAACACTGAAGCTTTCTTT
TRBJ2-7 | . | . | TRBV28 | CASTNTGLLTRSYEQYF | TGTGCCAGCACAAACACGGGACTCCTAACGCGGTCCTACGAGCAGTACTTC
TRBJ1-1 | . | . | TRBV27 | CASSPPRTAKNEAFF | TGTGCCAGCAGTCCACCCCGGACAGCTAAAAATGAAGCTTTCTTT
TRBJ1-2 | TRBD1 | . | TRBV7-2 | CASSLGDRYFGYTF | TGTGCCAGCAGCTTAGGGGACAGGTACTTTGGCTACACCTTC
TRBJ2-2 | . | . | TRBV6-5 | CASSYSAGPNTGELFF | TGTGCCAGCAGTTACTCAGCAGGTCCGAACACCGGGGAGCTGTTTTTT
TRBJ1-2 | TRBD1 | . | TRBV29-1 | CSVERGPRYGYTF | TGCAGCGTTGAGAGGGGGCCACGCTATGGCTACACCTTC
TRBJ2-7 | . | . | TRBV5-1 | CASSLQFAYEQYF | TGCGCCAGCAGCTTGCAGTTCGCCTACGAGCAGTACTTC
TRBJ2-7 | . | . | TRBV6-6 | CASSWEGTSNYEQYF | TGTGCCAGCAGTTGGGAAGGGACTTCCAACTACGAGCAGTACTTC
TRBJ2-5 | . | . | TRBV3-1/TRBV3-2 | CASLDSRWAETQYF | TGTGCCAGCCTCGATTCACGGTGGGCAGAGACCCAGTACTTC
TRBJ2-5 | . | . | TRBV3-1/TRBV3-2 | CASSQSGETQYF | TGTGCCAGCAGCCAATCGGGGGAGACCCAGTACTTC
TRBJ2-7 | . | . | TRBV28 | CASSLAIYEQYF | TGTGCCAGCAGTCTGGCCATCTACGAGCAGTACTTC
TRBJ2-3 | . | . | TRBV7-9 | CASSPTSRFTDTQYF | TGTGCCAGCAGCCCCACATCCCGCTTCACAGATACGCAGTATTTT
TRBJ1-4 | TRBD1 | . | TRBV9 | CASSSTGGADEKLFF | TGTGCCAGCAGCTCAACAGGGGGCGCCGACGAAAAACTGTTTTTT
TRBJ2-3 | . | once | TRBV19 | CASSQLSYTDTQYF | TGTGCCAGTAGTCAGCTCTCATACACAGATACGCAGTATTTT
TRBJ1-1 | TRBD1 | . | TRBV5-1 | CASSLEGARTEAFF | TGCGCCAGCAGCTTGGAGGGGGCTAGAACTGAAGCTTTCTTT
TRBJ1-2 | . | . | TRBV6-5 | CASRRSGDYGYTF | TGTGCCAGCAGAAGATCGGGGGATTATGGCTACACCTTC
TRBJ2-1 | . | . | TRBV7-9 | CASSPRKGVFGDNEQFF | TGTGCCAGCAGCCCACGGAAGGGGGTATTTGGGGACAATGAGCAGTTCTTC
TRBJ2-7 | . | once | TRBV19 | CASSIYGLAPTYEQYF | TGTGCCAGTAGTATATATGGGTTAGCGCCCACCTACGAGCAGTACTTC
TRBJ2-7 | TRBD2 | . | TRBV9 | CASSYSSGRSSYEQYF | TGTGCCAGCAGCTATTCTAGCGGGAGGAGCTCCTACGAGCAGTACTTC
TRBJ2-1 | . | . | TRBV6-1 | CASSEPREQFF | TGTGCCAGCAGTGAACCCCGGGAGCAGTTCTTC
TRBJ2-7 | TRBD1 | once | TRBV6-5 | CASSYPGQGREQYF | TGTGCCAGCAGTTACCCGGGACAGGGTCGCGAGCAGTACTTC
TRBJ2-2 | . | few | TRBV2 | CASSGQLRAGELFF | TGTGCCAGCAGTGGCCAGCTACGGGCCGGGGAGCTGTTTTTT
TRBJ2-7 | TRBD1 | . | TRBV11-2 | CASSQTGSYEQYF | TGTGCCAGCAGCCAGACAGGGTCATACGAGCAGTACTTC
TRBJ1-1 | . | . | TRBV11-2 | CASSGLLNTEAFF | TGTGCCAGCAGCGGACTTTTGAACACTGAAGCTTTCTTT
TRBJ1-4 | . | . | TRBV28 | CASRGGRGSEKLFF | TGTGCCAGCAGGGGAGGACGGGGGAGTGAAAAACTGTTTTTT
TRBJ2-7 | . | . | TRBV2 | CASSGGNYEQYF | TGTGCCAGCAGTGGCGGGAACTACGAGCAGTACTTC
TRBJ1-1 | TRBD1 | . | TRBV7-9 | CASSPGTGGSEAFF | TGTGCCAGCAGCCCAGGGACAGGGGGCTCTGAAGCTTTCTTT
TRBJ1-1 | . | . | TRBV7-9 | CASSPQTVNTEAFF | TGTGCCAGCAGCCCCCAGACAGTGAACACTGAAGCTTTCTTT
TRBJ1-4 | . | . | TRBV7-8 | CASSFSPQGLNEKLFF | TGTGCCAGCAGCTTCTCACCCCAGGGGCTTAATGAAAAACTGTTTTTT
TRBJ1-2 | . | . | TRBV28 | CASTISFNYGYTF | TGTGCCAGCACGATCTCTTTTAACTATGGCTACACCTTC
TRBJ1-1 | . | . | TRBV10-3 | CAIIGTGTAEAFF | TGTGCCATCATAGGAACAGGGACCGCTGAAGCTTTCTTT
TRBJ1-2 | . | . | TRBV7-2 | CASSFRAGEGGYTF | TGTGCCAGCAGCTTCAGGGCAGGGGAGGGTGGCTACACCTTC
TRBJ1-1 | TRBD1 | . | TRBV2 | CASSGGTGGVMNTEAFF | TGTGCCAGCAGTGGGGGGACAGGGGGCGTGATGAACACTGAAGCTTTCTTT